A single sample is the source of the 14 T cell receptor beta chains below, sequenced in a study of blood T cell repertoires in COVID-19. TCRdb keeps only in-frame clones here, not all; method: immunoSEQ multiplex PCR. The sample records some 240,000 clones, nearly 90% being singletons. The sample comprised peripheral blood. The receptors were gathered from a woman in her fifties or sixties with COVID-19, enrolled during active disease.

The rearrangement uses TRBV7-2 and TRBJ2-1; D might be TRBD2 (5 bases). Between the trimmed V and J ends, which lost 5 bases and 9 bases, there was a span of 11 bases. This CDR3 is 12 amino acids long. CDR1 is SGHTA, CDR2 FQGNSA, per germline. The chain's CDR3 is CASSALEGEQFF. CDR3 coding DNA: TGTGCCAGCAGCGCCCTTGAGGGTGAGCAGTTCTTC.

The rearrangement uses TRBV3-1 (or the pseudogene TRBV3-2) and TRBJ1-4; D may be TRBD1 (5 bases). The V gene's germline CDR1 is LGHDT and CDR2 YNNKEL (reference sequence). The CDR3 totals 16 residues. V lost 2 bases, J lost 2 bases, and 12 bases lay in between. The CDR3 DNA reads as TGTGCCAGCAGCCAACTTTCAGGGTTTACTAATGAAAAACTGTTTTTT. This translates into CASSQLSGFTNEKLFF.

This chain links TRBV3-1 (or the pseudogene TRBV3-2) with TRBJ2-7; D is possibly TRBD2 (6 bases). V lost 4 bases and J 3 bases, leaving 16 bases between the germline ends. Germline values: CDR1 LGHDT, CDR2 YNNKEL (reference sequence). There are 15 residues in the CDR3. The CDR3 protein is CASSRGGGGDYEQYF. CDR3 coding DNA: TGTGCCAGCAGCCGAGGTGGAGGCGGGGACTACGAGCAGTACTTC.

The chain links TRBV7-2 to TRBJ2-7; tentatively, D is TRBD2 (6 bases). CDR1 SGHTA and CDR2 FQGNSA come from the germline V gene. Between the trimmed V and J ends, which lost 0 bases and 2 bases, there was a span of 17 bases. The CDR3 runs 17 residues. CDR3 in DNA: TGTGCCAGCAGCTTAGCGCCGCGGGGCCGCGGAACCTACGAGCAGTACTTC. This encodes CASSLAPRGRGTYEQYF.

The count of this clone is one. This chain links TRBV7-2 with TRBJ1-2, with D unresolved. CDR3 size: 14 residues. CDR1 is SGHTA and CDR2 is FQGNSA in the germline V gene. The ends were cut back, 1 base at V and 4 bases at J, with 10 bases in the middle. The CDR3 nucleotides are TGTGCCAGCAGCTTAGACACAATCAGCTATGGCTACACCTTC. It specifies CASSLDTISYGYTF.

The rearrangement uses TRBV29-1 and TRBJ1-1; D ambiguous. Trimming cost V 7 bases and J 0 bases, with 12 bases left between them. Germline CDR1 is SQVTM and CDR2 is ANQGSEA. This CDR3 has 13 amino acids. The CDR3 spells CSASTGMNTEAFF. The CDR3 nucleotides are TGCAGCGCGTCGACTGGCATGAACACTGAAGCTTTCTTT.

The DNA for the CDR3 is TGTGCCAGCAGCCCGGACAGGGAATACTATGGCTACACCTTC. This encodes CASSPDREYYGYTF. This rearrangement joins TRBV5-8 to TRBJ1-2, with 8 bases matching TRBD1. The length of the CDR3 is 14 residues. V was pared by 4 bases and J by 3 bases, with 5 bases of the junction left unmatched. Per the germline V gene, CDR1 is SGHTS and CDR2 is YDEGEE.

This clone was observed a single time. J is TRBJ2-3 and V is TRBV6-2 or TRBV6-3; D ambiguous. In germline, CDR1 is MNHEY, CDR2 SVGEGT. This CDR3 comprises 12 residues. V was pared by 5 bases and J by 4 bases, with 7 bases between. Here the CDR3 DNA reads TGTGCCAGCAGTCAAGCCCCAGATACGCAGTATTTT. Its translation: CASSQAPDTQYF.

V gene TRBV7-9 combines with J gene TRBJ1-2, with a weak D call TRBD1 (6 bases). The CDR3 sequence is 16 residues long. Between the trimmed V and J ends, which lost 5 bases and 8 bases, there was a span of 24 bases. Per the germline V gene, CDR1 is SEHNR and CDR2 is FQNEAQ (reference sequence). CDR3 sequence reads: CASSLPRLGQNGGYTF. The CDR3 nucleotides are TGTGCCAGCAGCCTTCCAAGACTCGGACAGAACGGAGGCTACACCTTC.

The rearrangement joins TRBV19 to TRBJ2-7, with a weak D call TRBD1 (6 bases). Trimming took 4 bases from V and 6 from J, leaving 19 bases between them. Germline CDR1 and CDR2: LNHDA and SQIVND (reference sequence). This CDR3 spans 15 amino acids. CDR3 sequence: CASSSPGVRGSEQYF. Here the CDR3 DNA reads TGTGCCAGTAGTAGCCCTGGGGTCAGGGGAAGCGAGCAGTACTTC.

The V gene is TRBV10-3, the J gene TRBJ2-1, with TRBD2 matching 11 bases. The germline CDR1 and CDR2 sequences are ENHRY and SYGVKD. V shed 7 bases and J 4 bases; nucleotides not matched to a gene: 21. The length of the CDR3 is 20 residues. The CDR3 here is CAITLSSGPLLAGGYNEQFF. The CDR3 DNA sequence: TGTGCCATCACCCTATCAAGTGGCCCCCTTCTAGCGGGGGGATACAATGAGCAGTTCTTC.

This chain uses TRBV6-6 with TRBJ1-4; 12 nucleotides align to TRBD1. Germline lookup yields CDR1 MNHNY and CDR2 SVGAGI (reference sequence). V gave up 5 bases and J gave up 2 bases; unmatched junction bases: 6. The CDR3 runs to 17 residues. CDR3 DNA: TGTGCCAGCAGTCGATCCGGGACAGGGGGCACTAATGAAAAACTGTTTTTT. Translation: CASSRSGTGGTNEKLFF.

This chain joins TRBV11-2 and TRBJ2-2; D call uncertain. Trimming pared 1 base from V and 4 bases from J, leaving 10 bases between. The CDR3 sequence is 15 residues long. Germline assignment: CDR1 SGHAT and CDR2 FQNNGV. The CDR3 loop reads CASSLVQSGTGELFF. The CDR3 DNA is TGTGCCAGCAGCTTAGTTCAGTCGGGCACCGGGGAGCTGTTTTTT. The whole variable domain, filled in from reference TRBV11-2 and TRBJ2-2, reads EAGVAQSPRYKIIEKRQSVAFWCNPISGHATLYWYQQILGQGPKLLIQFQNNGVVDDSQLPKDRFSAERLKGVDSTLKIQPAKLEDSAVYLCASSLVQSGTGELFFGEGSRLTVL.

V and J are TRBV5-1 and TRBJ1-1, with TRBD1 identical over 9 bases. The CDR3 is made up of 16 amino acids. CDR1 SGHRS and CDR2 YFSETQ come from the germline V gene. After removal of 7 bases from V and 4 bases from J, the junction contained 14 bases not matched to a gene. The CDR3 spells CASGLRGGTGTTEAFF. In nucleotides, the CDR3 is TGCGCCAGCGGATTGAGGGGCGGGACAGGGACCACTGAAGCTTTCTTT.